This entry features one TCR beta chain sequence. This entry is derived from a study of shared clonotypes between healthy human individuals. On the study more broadly: The donor pool was made up of a couple of women and a few men aged 18 to 49.

Sequencing was performed with immunoSEQ multiplex PCR; in TCRdb, only in-frame clones are kept and a portion is missing. Among some 1,600,000 clones listed, 98% were seen once. The CDR3 is 12 residues long. The V gene's germline CDR1 is SGHDN and CDR2 FVKESK. The V end lost 4 bases, the J end lost 6 bases, and 10 bases lay between the germline ends. CD45RA-negative memory and CD45RA+ naive subsets were split from the CD4+ cells. This chain links TRBV14 with TRBJ2-7, with D possibly being TRBD1 (5 bases). The sequencing sample was made of naive CD4+ T cells sorted from blood. Noted subset: CD45RA+ positively selected. This sequence was found in a man aged 25-45 years in good health. The CDR3 loop is CASSPTGVEQYF. The CDR3, as DNA: TGTGCCAGCAGCCCAACAGGAGTCGAGCAGTACTTC.